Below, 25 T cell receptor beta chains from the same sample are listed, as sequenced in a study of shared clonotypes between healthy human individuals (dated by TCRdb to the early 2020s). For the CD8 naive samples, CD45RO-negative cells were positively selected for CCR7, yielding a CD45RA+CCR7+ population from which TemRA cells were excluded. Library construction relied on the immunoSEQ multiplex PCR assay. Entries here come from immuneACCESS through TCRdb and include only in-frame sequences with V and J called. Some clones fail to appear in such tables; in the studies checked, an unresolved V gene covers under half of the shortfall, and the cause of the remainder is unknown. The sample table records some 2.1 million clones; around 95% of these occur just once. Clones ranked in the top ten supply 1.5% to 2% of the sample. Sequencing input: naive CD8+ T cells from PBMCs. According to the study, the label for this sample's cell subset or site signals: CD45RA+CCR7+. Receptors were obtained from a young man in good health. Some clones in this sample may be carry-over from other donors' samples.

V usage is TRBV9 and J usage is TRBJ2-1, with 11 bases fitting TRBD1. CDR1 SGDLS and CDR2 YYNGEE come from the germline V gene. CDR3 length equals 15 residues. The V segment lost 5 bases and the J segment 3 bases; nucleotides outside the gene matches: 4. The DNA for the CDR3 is TGTGCCAGCAGAGCCGGGACAGGGGGCTACAATGAGCAGTTCTTC. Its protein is CASRAGTGGYNEQFF.

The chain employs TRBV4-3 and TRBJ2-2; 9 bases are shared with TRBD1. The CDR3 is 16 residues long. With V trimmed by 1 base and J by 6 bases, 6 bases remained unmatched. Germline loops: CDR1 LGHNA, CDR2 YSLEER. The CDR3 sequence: CASSQVWNRGPGELFF. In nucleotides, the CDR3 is TGCGCCAGCAGCCAAGTTTGGAACAGGGGGCCCGGGGAGCTGTTTTTT.

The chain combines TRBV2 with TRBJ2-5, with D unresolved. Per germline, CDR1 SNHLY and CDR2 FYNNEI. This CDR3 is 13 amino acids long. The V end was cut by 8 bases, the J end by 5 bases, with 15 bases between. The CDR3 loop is CASESRNVETQYF. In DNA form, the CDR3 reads TGTGCCAGCGAGTCACGGAATGTGGAGACCCAGTACTTC.

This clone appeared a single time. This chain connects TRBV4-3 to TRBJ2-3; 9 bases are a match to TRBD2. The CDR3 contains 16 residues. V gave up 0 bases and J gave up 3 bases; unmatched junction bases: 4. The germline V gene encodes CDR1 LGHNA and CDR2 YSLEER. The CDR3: CASSQELAGVTDTQYF. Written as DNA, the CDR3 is TGCGCCAGCAGCCAAGAGTTAGCGGGAGTAACAGATACGCAGTATTTT.

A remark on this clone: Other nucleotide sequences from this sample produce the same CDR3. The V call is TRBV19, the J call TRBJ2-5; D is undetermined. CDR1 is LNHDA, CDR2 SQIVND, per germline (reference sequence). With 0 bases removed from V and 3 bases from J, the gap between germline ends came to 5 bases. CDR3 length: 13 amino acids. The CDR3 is CASSIDGEETQYF. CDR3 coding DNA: TGTGCCAGTAGTATAGACGGAGAAGAGACCCAGTACTTC.

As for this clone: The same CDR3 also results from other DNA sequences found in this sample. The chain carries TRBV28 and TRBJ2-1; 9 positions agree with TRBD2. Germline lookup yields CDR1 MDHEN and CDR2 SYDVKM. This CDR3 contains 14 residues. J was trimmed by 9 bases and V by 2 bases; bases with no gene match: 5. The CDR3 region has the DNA TGTGCCAGCAGTTTAGCGGGAGGGCCGAGTGAGCAGTTCTTC. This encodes CASSLAGGPSEQFF.

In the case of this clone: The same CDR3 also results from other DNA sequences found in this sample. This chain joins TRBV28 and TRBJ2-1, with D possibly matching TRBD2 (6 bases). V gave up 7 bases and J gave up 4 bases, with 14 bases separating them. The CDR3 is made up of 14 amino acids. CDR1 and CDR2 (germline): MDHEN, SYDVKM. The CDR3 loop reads CASTPIAAYNEQFF. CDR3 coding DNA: TGTGCCAGCACCCCCATAGCGGCGTACAATGAGCAGTTCTTC.

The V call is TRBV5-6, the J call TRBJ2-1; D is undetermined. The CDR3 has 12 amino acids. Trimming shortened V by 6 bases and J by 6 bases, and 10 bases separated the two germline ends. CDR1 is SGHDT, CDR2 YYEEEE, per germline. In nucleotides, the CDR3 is TGTGCCAGCATGCAGACGGCCAATGAGCAGTTCTTC. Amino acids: CASMQTANEQFF. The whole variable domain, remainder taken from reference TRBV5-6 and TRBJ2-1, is DAGVTQSPTHLIKTRGQQVTLRCSPKSGHDTVSWYQQALGQGPQFIFQYYEEEERQRGNFPDRFSGHQFPNYSSELNVNALLLGDSALYLCASMQTANEQFFGPGTRLTVL.

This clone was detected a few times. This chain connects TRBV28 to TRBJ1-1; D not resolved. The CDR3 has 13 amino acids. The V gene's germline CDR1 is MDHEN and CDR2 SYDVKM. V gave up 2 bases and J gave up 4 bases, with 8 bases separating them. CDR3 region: CASSLKPGTEAFF. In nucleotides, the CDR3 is TGTGCCAGCAGTTTAAAGCCGGGCACTGAAGCTTTCTTT.

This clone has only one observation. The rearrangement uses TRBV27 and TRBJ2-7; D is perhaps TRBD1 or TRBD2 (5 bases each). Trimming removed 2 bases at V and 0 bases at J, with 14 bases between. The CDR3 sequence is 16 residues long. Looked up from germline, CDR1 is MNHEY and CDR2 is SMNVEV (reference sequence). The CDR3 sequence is CASSLKGPGTSYEQYF. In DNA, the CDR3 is TGTGCCAGCAGTTTAAAGGGGCCAGGGACCTCCTACGAGCAGTACTTC.

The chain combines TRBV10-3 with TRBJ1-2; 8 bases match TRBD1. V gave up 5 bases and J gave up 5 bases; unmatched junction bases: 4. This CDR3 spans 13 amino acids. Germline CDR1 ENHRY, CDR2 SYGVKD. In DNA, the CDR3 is TGTGCCATCAGTACGACAGGGGAGTATGGCTACACCTTC. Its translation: CAISTTGEYGYTF.

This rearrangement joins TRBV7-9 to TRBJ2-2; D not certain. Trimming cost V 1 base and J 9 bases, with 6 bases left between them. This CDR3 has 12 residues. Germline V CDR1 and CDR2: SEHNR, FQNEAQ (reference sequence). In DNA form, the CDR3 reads TGTGCCAGCAGCTTAGTCTCTTGGGAGCTGTTTTTT. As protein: CASSLVSWELFF.

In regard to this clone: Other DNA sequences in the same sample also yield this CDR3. In nucleotides, the CDR3 is TGTGCCAGCAGTTTGGGTGGGAGGGAGCTGTTTTTT. Encoded protein: CASSLGGRELFF. The rearrangement uses TRBV27 and TRBJ2-2; no clear D gene. Trimming stripped 3 bases from V and 9 bases from J, with 8 bases between. The CDR3 consists of 12 residues. Germline V CDR1 and CDR2: MNHEY, SMNVEV (reference sequence).

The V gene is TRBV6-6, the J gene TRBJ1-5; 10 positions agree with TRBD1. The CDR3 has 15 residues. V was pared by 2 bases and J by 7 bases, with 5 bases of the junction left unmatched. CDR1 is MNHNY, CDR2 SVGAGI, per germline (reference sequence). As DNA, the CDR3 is TGTGCCAGCAGTTACACCGGACAGGGGGTGCAGCCCCAGCATTTT. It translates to CASSYTGQGVQPQHF.

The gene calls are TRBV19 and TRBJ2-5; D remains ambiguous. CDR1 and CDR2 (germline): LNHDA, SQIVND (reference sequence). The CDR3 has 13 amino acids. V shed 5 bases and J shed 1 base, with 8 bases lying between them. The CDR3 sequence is CASSSSFQETQYF. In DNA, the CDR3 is TGTGCCAGTAGTTCGTCCTTCCAAGAGACCCAGTACTTC.

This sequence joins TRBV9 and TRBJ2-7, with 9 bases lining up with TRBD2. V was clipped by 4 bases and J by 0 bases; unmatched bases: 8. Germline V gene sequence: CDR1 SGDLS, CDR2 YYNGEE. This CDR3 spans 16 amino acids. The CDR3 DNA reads TGTGCCAGCAGCACTCGACTAGCGGATAGCTCCTACGAGCAGTACTTC. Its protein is CASSTRLADSSYEQYF.

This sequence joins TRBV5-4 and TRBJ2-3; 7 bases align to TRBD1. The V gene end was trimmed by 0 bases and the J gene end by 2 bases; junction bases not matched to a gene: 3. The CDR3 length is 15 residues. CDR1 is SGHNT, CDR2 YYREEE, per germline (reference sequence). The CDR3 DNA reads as TGTGCCAGCAGCTTGGGCAGGGGGACCACAGATACGCAGTATTTT. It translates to CASSLGRGTTDTQYF.

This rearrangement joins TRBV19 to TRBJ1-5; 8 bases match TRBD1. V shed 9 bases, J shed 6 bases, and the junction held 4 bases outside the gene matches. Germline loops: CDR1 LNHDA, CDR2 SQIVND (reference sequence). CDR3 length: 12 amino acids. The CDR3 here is CASRTGPQPQHF. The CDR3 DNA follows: TGTGCCAGCCGGACAGGGCCTCAGCCCCAGCATTTT. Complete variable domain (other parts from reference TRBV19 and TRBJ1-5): DGGITQSPKYLFRKEGQNVTLSCEQNLNHDAMYWYRQDPGQGLRLIYYSQIVNDFQKGDIAEGYSVSREKKESFPLTVTSAQKNPTAFYLCASRTGPQPQHFGDGTRLSIL.

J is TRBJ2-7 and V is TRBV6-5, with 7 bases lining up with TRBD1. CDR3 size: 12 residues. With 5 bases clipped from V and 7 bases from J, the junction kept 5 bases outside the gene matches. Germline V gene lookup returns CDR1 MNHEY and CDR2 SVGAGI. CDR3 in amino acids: CASSIDREEQYF. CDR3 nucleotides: TGTGCCAGCAGTATAGACAGGGAAGAGCAGTACTTC.

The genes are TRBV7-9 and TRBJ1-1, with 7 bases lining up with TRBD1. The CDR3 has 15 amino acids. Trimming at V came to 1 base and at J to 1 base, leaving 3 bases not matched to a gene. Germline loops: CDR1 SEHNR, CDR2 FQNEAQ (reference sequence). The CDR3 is CASSLDNRGNTEAFF. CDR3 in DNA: TGTGCCAGCAGCTTAGATAACAGGGGGAACACTGAAGCTTTCTTT.

CDR3 nucleotides: TGTGCCAGCAGCCCTATGGGTTTTGGAGACGGCGATGAGCAGTTCTTC. It translates to CASSPMGFGDGDEQFF. The chain couples TRBV28 to TRBJ2-1; no reliable D call. The ends were cut back, 6 bases at V and 8 bases at J, with 23 bases in the middle. Germline V gene data show CDR1 as MDHEN and CDR2 as SYDVKM. This CDR3 is 16 amino acids long.

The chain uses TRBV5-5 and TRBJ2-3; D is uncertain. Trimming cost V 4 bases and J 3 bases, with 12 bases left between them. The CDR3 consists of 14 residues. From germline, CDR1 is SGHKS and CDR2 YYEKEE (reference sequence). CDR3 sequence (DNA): TGTGCCAGCAGCGGTGGGTTCAGAACAGATACGCAGTATTTT. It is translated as CASSGGFRTDTQYF.

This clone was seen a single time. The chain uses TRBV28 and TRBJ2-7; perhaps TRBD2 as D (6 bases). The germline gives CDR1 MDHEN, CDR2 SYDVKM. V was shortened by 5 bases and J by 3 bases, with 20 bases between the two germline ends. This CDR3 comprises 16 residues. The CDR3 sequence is CASSLYSRLANYEQYF. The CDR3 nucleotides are TGTGCCAGCAGTCTCTACTCCCGGCTAGCGAACTACGAGCAGTACTTC.

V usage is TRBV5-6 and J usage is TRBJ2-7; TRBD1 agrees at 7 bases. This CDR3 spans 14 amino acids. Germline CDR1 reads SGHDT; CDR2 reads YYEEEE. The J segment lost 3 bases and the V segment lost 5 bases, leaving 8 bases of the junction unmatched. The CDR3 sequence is CASSWDRGIYEQYF. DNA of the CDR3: TGTGCCAGCAGTTGGGACAGAGGCATCTACGAGCAGTACTTC.

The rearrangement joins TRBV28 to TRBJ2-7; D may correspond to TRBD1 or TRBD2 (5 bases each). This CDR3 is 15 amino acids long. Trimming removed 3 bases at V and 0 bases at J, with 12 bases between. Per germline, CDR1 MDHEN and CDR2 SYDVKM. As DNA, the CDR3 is TGTGCCAGCAGTTTGGGGGACGTCAGCTCCTACGAGCAGTACTTC. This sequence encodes CASSLGDVSSYEQYF. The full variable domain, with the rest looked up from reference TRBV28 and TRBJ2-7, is DVKVTQSSRYLVKRTGEKVFLECVQDMDHENMFWYRQDPGLGLRLIYFSYDVKMKEKGDIPEGYSVSREKKERFSLILESASTNQTSMYLCASSLGDVSSYEQYFGPGTRLTVT.